The text below deals with one TCR beta chain. Its specificity is not known. Every single patient, without exception, relapsed after autologous stem cell transplantation, and brentuximab vedotin exposure varied. The sample belongs to a study of PD-1 blockade in classical Hodgkin lymphoma. Study overall: Patients were administered nivolumab (3 mg/kg intravenously) every 2 weeks.

Notes on the study in general: Healthy donors were reported to have higher baseline TCR diversity than newly diagnosed patients. Although disease activity or prior therapy may be involved, causes of the repertoire differences remain undefined. By C4D1 there was a significant rise in CD4+ TCR diversity but not in CD8+ TCR diversity.

The ends were cut back, 0 bases at V and 4 bases at J, with 6 bases in the middle. The CDR3 consists of 13 residues. From germline, CDR1 is KGHSH and CDR2 LQKENI. The method was immunoSEQ multiplex PCR; TCRdb's version includes in-frame clones alone and lacks a portion of them. The sample consists of about 90,000 clones, around nine tenths of them appearing once. The chain recombines TRBV18 with TRBJ1-1; no definite D call. Sequencing used peripheral blood mononuclear cells (PBMCs), obtained before the second cycle of nivolumab. This TCR came from a human donor with classical Hodgkin lymphoma. This CDR3 is CASSPPSGTEAFF. The CDR3 region has the DNA TGTGCCAGCTCACCACCCAGCGGCACTGAAGCTTTCTTT.